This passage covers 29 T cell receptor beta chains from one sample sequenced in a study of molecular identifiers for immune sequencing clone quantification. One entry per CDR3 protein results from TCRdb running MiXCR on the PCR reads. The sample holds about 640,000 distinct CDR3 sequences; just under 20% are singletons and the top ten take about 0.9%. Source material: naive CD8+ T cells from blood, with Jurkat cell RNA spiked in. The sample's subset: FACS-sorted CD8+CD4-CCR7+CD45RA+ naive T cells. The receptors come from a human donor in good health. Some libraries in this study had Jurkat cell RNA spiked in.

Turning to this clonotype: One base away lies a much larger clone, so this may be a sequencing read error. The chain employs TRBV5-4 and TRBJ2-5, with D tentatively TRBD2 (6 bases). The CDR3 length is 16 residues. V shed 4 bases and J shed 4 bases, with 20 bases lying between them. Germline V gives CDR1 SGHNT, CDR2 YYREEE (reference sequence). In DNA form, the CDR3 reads TGTGCCAGCAGCCCGTTTGGAGGGCCACCCAGAGAGACCCAGTACTTC. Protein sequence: CASSPFGGPPRETQYF.

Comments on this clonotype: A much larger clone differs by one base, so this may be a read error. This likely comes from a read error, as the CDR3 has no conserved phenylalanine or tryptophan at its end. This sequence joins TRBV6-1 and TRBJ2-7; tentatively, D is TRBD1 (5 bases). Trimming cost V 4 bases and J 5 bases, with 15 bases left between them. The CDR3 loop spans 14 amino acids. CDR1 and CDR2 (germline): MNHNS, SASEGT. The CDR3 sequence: CASSAALGADEQYL. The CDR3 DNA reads TGTGCCAGCAGTGCGGCCCTAGGGGCGGACGAGCAGTACCTC.

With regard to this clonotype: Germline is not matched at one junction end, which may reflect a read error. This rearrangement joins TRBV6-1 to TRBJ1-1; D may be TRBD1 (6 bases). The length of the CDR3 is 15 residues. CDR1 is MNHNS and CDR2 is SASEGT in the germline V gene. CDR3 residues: CASSDWRIRDTEASF. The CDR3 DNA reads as TGTGCCAGCAGTGATTGGAGGATCAGGGACACTGAAGCTTCCTTT.

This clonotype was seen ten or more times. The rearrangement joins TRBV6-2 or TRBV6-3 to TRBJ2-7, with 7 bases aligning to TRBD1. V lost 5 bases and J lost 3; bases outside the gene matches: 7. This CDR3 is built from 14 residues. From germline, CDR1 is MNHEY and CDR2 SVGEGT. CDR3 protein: CASSPGQAIYEQYF. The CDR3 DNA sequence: TGTGCCAGCAGTCCTGGACAGGCAATCTACGAGCAGTACTTC.

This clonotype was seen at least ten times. The CDR3 DNA reads TGTGCCAGCAGTCCAACTCCCGGTTATAGCAATCAGCCCCAGCATTTT. It codes for CASSPTPGYSNQPQHF. The chain has TRBV27 and TRBJ1-5, with D unclear. The V end lost 5 bases, the J end lost 0 bases, and 14 bases lay between the germline ends. CDR1 MNHEY and CDR2 SMNVEV come from the germline V gene (reference sequence). The CDR3 is 16 amino acids.

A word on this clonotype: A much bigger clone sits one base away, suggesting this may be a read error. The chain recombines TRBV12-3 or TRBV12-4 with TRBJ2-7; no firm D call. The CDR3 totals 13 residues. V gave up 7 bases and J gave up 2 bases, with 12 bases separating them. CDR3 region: CASTTIGAYEQYF. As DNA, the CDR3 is TGTGCCAGCACCACGATTGGGGCCTACGAGCAGTACTTC.

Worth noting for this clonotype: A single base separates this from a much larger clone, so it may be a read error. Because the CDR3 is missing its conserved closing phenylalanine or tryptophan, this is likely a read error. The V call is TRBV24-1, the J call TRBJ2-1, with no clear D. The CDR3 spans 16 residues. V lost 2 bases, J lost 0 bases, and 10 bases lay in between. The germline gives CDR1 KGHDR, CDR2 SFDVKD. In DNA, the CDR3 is TGTGCCACCAGTGATTGGCTCCCGAGCTCCTACAATGAGCAGTTCCTC. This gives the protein CATSDWLPSSYNEQFL.

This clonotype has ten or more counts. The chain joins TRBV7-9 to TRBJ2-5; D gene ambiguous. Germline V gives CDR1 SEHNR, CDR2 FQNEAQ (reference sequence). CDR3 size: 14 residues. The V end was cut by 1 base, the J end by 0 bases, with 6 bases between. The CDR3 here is CASSLEANQETQYF. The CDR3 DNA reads TGTGCCAGCAGCTTAGAAGCGAACCAAGAGACCCAGTACTTC. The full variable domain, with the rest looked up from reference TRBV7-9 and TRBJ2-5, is DTGVSQNPRHKITKRGQNVTFRCDPISEHNRLYWYRQTLGQGPEFLTYFQNEAQLEKSRLLSDRFSAERPKGSFSTLEIQRTEQGDSAMYLCASSLEANQETQYFGPGTRLLVL.

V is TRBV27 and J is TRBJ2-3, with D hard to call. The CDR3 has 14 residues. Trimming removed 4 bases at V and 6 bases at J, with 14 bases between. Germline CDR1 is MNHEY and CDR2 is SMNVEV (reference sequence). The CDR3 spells CASSSGSNRDTQYF. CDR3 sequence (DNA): TGTGCCAGCAGTTCCGGGTCCAATCGGGATACGCAGTATTTT.

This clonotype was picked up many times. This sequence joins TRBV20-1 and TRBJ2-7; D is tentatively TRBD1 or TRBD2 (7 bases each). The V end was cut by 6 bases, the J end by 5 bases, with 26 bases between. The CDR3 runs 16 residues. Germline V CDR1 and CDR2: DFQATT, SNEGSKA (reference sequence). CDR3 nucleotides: TGCAGTGCACGGAGCTGGGGACAGTGGGGGGGAGACGAGCAGTACTTC. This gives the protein CSARSWGQWGGDEQYF.

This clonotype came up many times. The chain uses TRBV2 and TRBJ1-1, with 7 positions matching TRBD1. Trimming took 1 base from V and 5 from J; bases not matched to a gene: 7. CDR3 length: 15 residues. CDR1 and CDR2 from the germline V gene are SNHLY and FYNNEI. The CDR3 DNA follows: TGTGCCAGCAGTGAAGAGGCTTCAGGGGGAACTGAAGCTTTCTTT. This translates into CASSEEASGGTEAFF.

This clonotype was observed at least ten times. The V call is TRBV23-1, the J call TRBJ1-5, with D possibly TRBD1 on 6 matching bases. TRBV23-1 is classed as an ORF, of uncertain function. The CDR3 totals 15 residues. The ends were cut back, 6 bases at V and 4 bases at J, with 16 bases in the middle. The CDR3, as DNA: TGCGCCAGCAGCGGGGACAAGAACCAAAATCAGCCCCAGCATTTT. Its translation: CASSGDKNQNQPQHF.

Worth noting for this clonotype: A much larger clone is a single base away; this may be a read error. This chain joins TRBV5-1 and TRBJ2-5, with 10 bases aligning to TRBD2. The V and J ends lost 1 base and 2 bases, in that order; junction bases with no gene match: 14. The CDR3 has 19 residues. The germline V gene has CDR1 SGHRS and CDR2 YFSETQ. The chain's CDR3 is CASSLTTGTSDIKQETQYF. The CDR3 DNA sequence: TGCGCCAGCAGCTTGACCACCGGGACTAGCGACATAAAACAAGAGACCCAGTACTTC.

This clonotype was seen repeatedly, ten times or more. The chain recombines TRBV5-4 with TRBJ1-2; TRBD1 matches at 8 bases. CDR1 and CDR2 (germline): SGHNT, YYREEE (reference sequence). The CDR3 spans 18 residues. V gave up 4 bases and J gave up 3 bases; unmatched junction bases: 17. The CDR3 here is CASSLGGQGGSGDYGYTF. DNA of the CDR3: TGTGCCAGCAGCCTGGGTGGACAGGGAGGGTCGGGAGACTATGGCTACACCTTC.

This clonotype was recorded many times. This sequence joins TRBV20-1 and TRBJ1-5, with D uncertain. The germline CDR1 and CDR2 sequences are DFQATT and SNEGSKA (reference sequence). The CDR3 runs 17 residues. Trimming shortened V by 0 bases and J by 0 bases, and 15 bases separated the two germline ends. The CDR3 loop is CSARDVENPYSNQPQHF. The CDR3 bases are TGCAGTGCTAGAGATGTGGAAAACCCTTATAGCAATCAGCCCCAGCATTTT.

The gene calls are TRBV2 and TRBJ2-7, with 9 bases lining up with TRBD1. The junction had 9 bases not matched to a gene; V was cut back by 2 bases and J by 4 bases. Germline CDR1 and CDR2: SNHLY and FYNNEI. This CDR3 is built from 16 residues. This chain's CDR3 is CASSEWGQGSFYEQYF. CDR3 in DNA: TGTGCCAGCAGTGAATGGGGACAGGGAAGTTTTTACGAGCAGTACTTC.

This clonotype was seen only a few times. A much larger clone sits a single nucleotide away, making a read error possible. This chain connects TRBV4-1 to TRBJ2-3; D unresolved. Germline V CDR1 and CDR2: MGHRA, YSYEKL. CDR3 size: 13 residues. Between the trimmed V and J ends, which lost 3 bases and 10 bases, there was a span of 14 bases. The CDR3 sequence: CASSQTGFYSQYF. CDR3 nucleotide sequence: TGCGCCAGCAGCCAGACCGGATTCTATTCGCAGTATTTT.

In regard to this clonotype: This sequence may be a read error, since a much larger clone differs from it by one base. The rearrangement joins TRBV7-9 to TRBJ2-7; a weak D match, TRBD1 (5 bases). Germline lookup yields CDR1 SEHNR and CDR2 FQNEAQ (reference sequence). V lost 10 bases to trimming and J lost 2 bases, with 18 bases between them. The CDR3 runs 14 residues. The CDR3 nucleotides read TGTGCCAACAACGATGGGGCTGGGGCCTACGAGCAGTACTTC. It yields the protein CANNDGAGAYEQYF.

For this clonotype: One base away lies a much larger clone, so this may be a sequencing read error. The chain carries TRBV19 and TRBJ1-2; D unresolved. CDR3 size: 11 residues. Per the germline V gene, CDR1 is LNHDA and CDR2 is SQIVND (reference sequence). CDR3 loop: CASSIGRSYAF. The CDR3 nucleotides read TGTGCCAGTAGTATTGGACGAAGCTACGCCTTC.

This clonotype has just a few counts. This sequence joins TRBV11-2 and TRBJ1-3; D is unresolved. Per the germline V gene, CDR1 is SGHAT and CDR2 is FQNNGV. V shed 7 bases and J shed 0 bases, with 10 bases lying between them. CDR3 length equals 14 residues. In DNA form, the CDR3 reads TGTGCCAGCACCCGGGCCCTCTCTGGAAACACCATATATTTT. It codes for CASTRALSGNTIYF.

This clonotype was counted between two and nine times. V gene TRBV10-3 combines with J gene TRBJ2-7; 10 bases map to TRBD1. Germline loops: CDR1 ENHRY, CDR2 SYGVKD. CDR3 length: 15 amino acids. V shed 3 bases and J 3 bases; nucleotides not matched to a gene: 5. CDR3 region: CAISDGTGVFYEQYF. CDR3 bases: TGTGCCATCAGTGACGGGACAGGGGTCTTCTACGAGCAGTACTTC.

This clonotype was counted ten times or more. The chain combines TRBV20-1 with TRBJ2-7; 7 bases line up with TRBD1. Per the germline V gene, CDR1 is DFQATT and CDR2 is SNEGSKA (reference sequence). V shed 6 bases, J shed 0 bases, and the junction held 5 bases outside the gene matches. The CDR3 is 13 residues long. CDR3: CSAGDRVSYEQYF. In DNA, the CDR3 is TGCAGTGCAGGGGACAGAGTCTCCTACGAGCAGTACTTC.

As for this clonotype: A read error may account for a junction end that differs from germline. CDR3 protein: CAGSSLYQETQYF. In DNA form, the CDR3 reads TGCGCCGGCAGCTCACTGTACCAAGAGACCCAGTACTTC. The rearrangement joins TRBV5-1 to TRBJ2-5; D is undetermined. The CDR3 spans 13 residues. Germline CDR1 SGHRS, CDR2 YFSETQ.

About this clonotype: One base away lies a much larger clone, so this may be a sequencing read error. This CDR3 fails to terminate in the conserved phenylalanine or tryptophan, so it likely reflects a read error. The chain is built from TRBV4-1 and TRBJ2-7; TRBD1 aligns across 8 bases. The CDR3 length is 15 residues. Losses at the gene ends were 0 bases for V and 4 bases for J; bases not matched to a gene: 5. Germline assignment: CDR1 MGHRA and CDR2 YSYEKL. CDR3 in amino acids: CASSQERTGPYEQYL. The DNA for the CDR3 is TGCGCCAGCAGCCAAGAGCGGACAGGGCCTTACGAGCAGTACCTC.

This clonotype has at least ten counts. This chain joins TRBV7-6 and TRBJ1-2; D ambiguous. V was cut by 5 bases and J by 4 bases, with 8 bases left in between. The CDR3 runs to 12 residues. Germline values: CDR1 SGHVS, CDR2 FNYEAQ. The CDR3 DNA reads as TGTGCCAGCAGCCCAGTAGGCTATGGCTACACCTTC. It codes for CASSPVGYGYTF.

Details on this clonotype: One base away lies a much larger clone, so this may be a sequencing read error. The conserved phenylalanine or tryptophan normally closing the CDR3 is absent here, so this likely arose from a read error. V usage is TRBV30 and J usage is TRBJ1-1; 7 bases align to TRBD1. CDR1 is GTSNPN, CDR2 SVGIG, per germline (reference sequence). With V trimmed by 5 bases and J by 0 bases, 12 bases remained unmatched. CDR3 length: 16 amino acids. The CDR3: CAWGRDRINMNTEAFS. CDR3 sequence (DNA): TGTGCCTGGGGCCGGGACAGAATAAACATGAACACTGAAGCTTTCTCT.

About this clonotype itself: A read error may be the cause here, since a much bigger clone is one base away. The CDR3: CASSSRLAGGRYGYTF. In DNA form, the CDR3 reads TGTGCCAGCAGCTCGCGTCTGGCAGGGGGCCGCTATGGCTACACCTTC. The rearrangement uses TRBV5-6 and TRBJ1-2, with 8 nucleotides matching TRBD1. CDR1 is SGHDT, CDR2 YYEEEE, per germline. The ends lost 3 bases at V and 4 bases at J; junction bases unmatched: 11. This CDR3 has 16 amino acids.

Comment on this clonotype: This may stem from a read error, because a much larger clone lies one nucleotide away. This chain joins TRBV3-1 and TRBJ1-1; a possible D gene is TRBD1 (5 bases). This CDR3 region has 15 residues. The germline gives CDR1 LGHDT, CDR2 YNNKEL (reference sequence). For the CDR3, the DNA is TGTGTCAGCAGCCCCTCCGGGGGTATCGACACTGAAGCTTTCTTT. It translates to CVSSPSGGIDTEAFF.

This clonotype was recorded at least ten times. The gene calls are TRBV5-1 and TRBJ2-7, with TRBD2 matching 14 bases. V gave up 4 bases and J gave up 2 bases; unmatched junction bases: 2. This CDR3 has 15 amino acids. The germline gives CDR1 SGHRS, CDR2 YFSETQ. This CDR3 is CASSEGLAGAYEQYF. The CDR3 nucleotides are TGCGCCAGCAGCGAGGGACTAGCGGGGGCCTACGAGCAGTACTTC.